Below are 16 T cell receptor beta chains sequenced from a single sample in a study of CD8+ T cells in alopecia areata. RNA, once extracted, was reverse transcribed into cDNA for use as the sequencing template. Repertoires were generated with immunoSEQ multiplex PCR, while TCRdb's copy carries only in-frame clones and drops some. The sample has 150,000 to 200,000 clones; about 72% are singletons. The sample here was CD8+ T cells sorted from blood, taken at week 0. These receptors all stem from a human donor with alopecia areata.

A word on this clone: The same CDR3 arises from other DNA sequences in this sample as well. The J gene is TRBJ2-2, the V gene TRBV29-1; no firm D call. Germline lookup yields CDR1 SQVTM and CDR2 ANQGSEA. The CDR3 is made up of 10 amino acids. Trimming removed 3 bases from V and 4 bases from J, with 0 bases in between. The CDR3 DNA reads as TGCAGCGTTGACACCGGGGAGCTGTTTTTT. It specifies CSVDTGELFF.

This rearrangement joins TRBV30 to TRBJ2-7, with unresolved D. Germline CDR1 is GTSNPN and CDR2 is SVGIG (reference sequence). The V end was cut by 4 bases, the J end by 6 bases, with 13 bases between. This CDR3 is 12 amino acids long. CDR3 residues: CAWMPPTLEQYF. The CDR3 DNA is TGTGCCTGGATGCCCCCCACCCTCGAGCAGTACTTC.

The V call is TRBV15, the J call TRBJ2-7; D gene ambiguous. V lost 0 bases, J lost 2 bases, and 8 bases lay in between. This CDR3 is built from 14 residues. CDR1 LNHNV and CDR2 YYDKDF come from the germline V gene (reference sequence). The CDR3 coding sequence is TGTGCCACCAGCAGAGAGGGTAGTGCCTACGAGCAGTACTTC. Translated, it gives CATSREGSAYEQYF.

This clone has just a few counts. V gene TRBV11-1 combines with J gene TRBJ2-2; 8 bases are a match to TRBD1. The CDR3 is 15 amino acids. Germline V gives CDR1 SGHAT, CDR2 FQDESV (reference sequence). J was trimmed by 0 bases and V by 3 bases; bases with no gene match: 0. The CDR3 coding sequence is TGTGCCAGCAGCTTGGACAGGGCGAACACCGGGGAGCTGTTTTTT. It is translated as CASSLDRANTGELFF.

V usage is TRBV7-8 and J usage is TRBJ2-1; D remains unclear. The V and J ends lost 0 bases and 9 bases respectively, with 9 bases between them. Germline V gives CDR1 SGHVS, CDR2 FQNEAQ. The CDR3 totals 13 residues. CDR3 amino acids: CASSLAVGSEQFF. The DNA of the CDR3 is TGTGCCAGCAGCTTAGCGGTCGGTAGTGAGCAGTTCTTC.

The chain uses TRBV2 and TRBJ1-6; possibly TRBD1 for D (6 bases). V was clipped by 6 bases and J by 4 bases, with 10 bases between them. The CDR3 is 14 amino acids. Germline lookup yields CDR1 SNHLY and CDR2 FYNNEI. In nucleotides, the CDR3 is TGTGCCAGCAGGAGGACAGTTTATAATTCACCCCTCCACTTT. This translates into CASRRTVYNSPLHF.

The rearrangement uses TRBV7-9 and TRBJ2-2, with TRBD2 matching over 7 bases. Germline trimming cut 6 bases from V and 6 bases from J; bases unmatched to any gene: 4. Germline CDR1 reads SEHNR; CDR2 reads FQNEAQ (reference sequence). The CDR3 consists of 13 residues. CDR3 nucleotide sequence: TGTGCCAGCAGACCAGCGGGGTCCGGGGAGCTGTTTTTT. Its protein product is CASRPAGSGELFF.

This chain uses TRBV14 with TRBJ2-7, with 9 bases fitting TRBD1. The junction had 14 bases not matched to a gene; V was cut back by 8 bases and J by 6 bases. The CDR3 extends over 15 amino acids. CDR1 is SGHDN and CDR2 is FVKESK in the germline V gene. CDR3 residues: CASGALPGQGAEQYF. The CDR3 DNA is TGTGCCAGCGGGGCCCTGCCGGGACAGGGTGCCGAGCAGTACTTC.

This sequence joins TRBV29-1 and TRBJ2-7, with D possibly matching TRBD1 (5 bases). Germline assignment: CDR1 SQVTM and CDR2 ANQGSEA. V lost 6 bases and J 1 base, leaving 16 bases between the germline ends. CDR3 length: 14 residues. The DNA for the CDR3 is TGCAGCGTCGTAAACAGGAATATATCCTACGAGCAGTACTTC. Its translation is CSVVNRNISYEQYF.

This chain connects TRBV7-9 to TRBJ2-3, with TRBD2 matching 8 bases. The trim removed 5 bases at V and 3 bases at J, leaving 7 bases unmatched. The germline V gene has CDR1 SEHNR and CDR2 FQNEAQ (reference sequence). The CDR3 loop spans 15 amino acids. The DNA of the CDR3 is TGTGCCAGCAGCCGGGGGGGCCGTACTACAGATACGCAGTATTTT. It is translated as CASSRGGRTTDTQYF.

CDR3 in amino acids: CASSQGQGSGANVLTF. CDR3 nucleotide sequence: TGTGCCAGCAGCCAGGGACAGGGATCTGGGGCCAACGTCCTGACTTTC. This sequence joins TRBV7-9 and TRBJ2-6; 9 bases agree with TRBD1. Germline CDR1 and CDR2: SEHNR and FQNEAQ (reference sequence). The length of the CDR3 is 16 residues. After removal of 5 bases from V and 1 base from J, the junction contained 3 bases not matched to a gene.

This clone rates as medium-sized. The chain combines TRBV11-3 with TRBJ1-2; 7 bases fit TRBD1. Germline V gives CDR1 SGHNT, CDR2 YENEEA. The J segment lost 2 bases and the V segment lost 6 bases, leaving 9 bases of the junction unmatched. This CDR3 has 15 amino acids. For the CDR3, the DNA is TGTGCCAGCAGTCCAGACAGGGCCCAAAACTATGGCTACACCTTC. As protein: CASSPDRAQNYGYTF.

The chain is built from TRBV15 and TRBJ2-1, with 8 bases matching TRBD2. J was trimmed by 7 bases and V by 8 bases; bases with no gene match: 10. The CDR3 covers 14 residues. Germline CDR1 LNHNV, CDR2 YYDKDF (reference sequence). The chain's CDR3 is CATGGRSGENEQFF. DNA for the CDR3: TGTGCCACCGGCGGCCGTAGCGGGGAGAATGAGCAGTTCTTC.

V gene TRBV20-1 combines with J gene TRBJ1-2; D is undetermined. This CDR3 has 11 amino acids. Trimming pared 3 bases from V and 1 base from J, leaving 3 bases between. CDR1 and CDR2 (germline): DFQATT, SNEGSKA (reference sequence). The DNA for the CDR3 is TGCAGTGCTAGGAGTAACTATGGCTACACCTTC. Its translation: CSARSNYGYTF.

This chain links TRBV6-5 with TRBJ2-5; 9 bases are shared with TRBD2. The CDR3 extends over 16 amino acids. Germline V gene lookup returns CDR1 MNHEY and CDR2 SVGAGI. The J segment lost 0 bases and the V segment lost 0 bases, leaving 2 bases of the junction unmatched. The CDR3 nucleotides read TGTGCCAGCAGTTACTCCGCTAGCGGGGACCAAGAGACCCAGTACTTC. Translation: CASSYSASGDQETQYF.

J is TRBJ2-1 and V is TRBV5-1, with TRBD2 identical over 10 bases. Germline CDR1 is SGHRS and CDR2 is YFSETQ. The CDR3 is 15 amino acids. J lost 5 bases, V lost 6 bases, and 8 bases had no gene match. CDR3: CASTPTSGSNNEQFF. CDR3 DNA: TGCGCCAGCACACCGACTAGCGGGTCTAACAATGAGCAGTTCTTC. Filled out from reference TRBV5-1 and TRBJ2-1, the complete variable domain reads KAGVTQTPRYLIKTRGQQVTLSCSPISGHRSVSWYQQTPGQGLQFLFEYFSETQRNKGNFPGRFSGRQFSNSRSEMNVSTLELGDSALYLCASTPTSGSNNEQFFGPGTRLTVL.